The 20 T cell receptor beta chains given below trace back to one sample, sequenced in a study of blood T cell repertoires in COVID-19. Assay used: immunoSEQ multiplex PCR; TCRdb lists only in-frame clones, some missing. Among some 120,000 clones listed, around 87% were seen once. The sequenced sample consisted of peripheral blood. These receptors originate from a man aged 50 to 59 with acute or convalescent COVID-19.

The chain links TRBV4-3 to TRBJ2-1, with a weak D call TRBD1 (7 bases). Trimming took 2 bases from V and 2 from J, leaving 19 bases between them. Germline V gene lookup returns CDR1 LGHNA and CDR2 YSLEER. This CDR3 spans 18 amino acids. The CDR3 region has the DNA TGCGCCAGCAGCCAACTTATTACAGGGGACTCTCCCTACAATGAGCAGTTCTTC. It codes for CASSQLITGDSPYNEQFF.

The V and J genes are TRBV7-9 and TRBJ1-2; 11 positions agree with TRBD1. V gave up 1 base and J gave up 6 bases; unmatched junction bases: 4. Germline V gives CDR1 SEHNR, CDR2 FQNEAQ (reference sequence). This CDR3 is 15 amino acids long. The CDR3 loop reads CASSLDGTGGNGYTF. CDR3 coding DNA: TGTGCCAGCAGCTTAGATGGGACAGGGGGAAATGGCTACACCTTC.

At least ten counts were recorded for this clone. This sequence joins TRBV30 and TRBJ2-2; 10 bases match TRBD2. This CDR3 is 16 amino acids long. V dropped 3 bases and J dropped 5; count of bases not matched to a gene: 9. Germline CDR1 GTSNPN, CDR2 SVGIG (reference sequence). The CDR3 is CAWRASGRGGTGELFF. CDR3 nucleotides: TGTGCCTGGAGGGCTAGCGGGAGAGGAGGGACCGGGGAGCTGTTTTTT.

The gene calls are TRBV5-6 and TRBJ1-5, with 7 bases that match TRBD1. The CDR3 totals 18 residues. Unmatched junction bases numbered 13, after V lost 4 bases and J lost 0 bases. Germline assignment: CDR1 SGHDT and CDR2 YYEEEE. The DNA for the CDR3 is TGTGCCAGCAGCCGGGGGTCAGGGGGAATTTCTAGCAATCAGCCCCAGCATTTT. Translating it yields CASSRGSGGISSNQPQHF.

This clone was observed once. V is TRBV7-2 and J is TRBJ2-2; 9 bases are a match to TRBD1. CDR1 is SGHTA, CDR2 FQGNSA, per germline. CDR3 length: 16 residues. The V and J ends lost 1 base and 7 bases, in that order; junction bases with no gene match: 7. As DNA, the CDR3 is TGTGCCAGCAGCTTAGGGGACAGGGAAGTCGGCGGGGAGCTGTTTTTT. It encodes CASSLGDREVGGELFF.

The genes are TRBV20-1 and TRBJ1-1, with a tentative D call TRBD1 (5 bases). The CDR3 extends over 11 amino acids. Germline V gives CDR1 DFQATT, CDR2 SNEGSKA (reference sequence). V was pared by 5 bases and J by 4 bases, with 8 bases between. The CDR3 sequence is CSARQSTEAFF. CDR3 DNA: TGCAGTGCTCGACAGTCCACTGAAGCTTTCTTT.

DNA for the CDR3: TGTGCCAGCAGCTTAGGAGGCACAGATACGCAGTATTTT. Translating it yields CASSLGGTDTQYF. The rearrangement links TRBV11-3 to TRBJ2-3; no reliable D call. Looked up from germline, CDR1 is SGHNT and CDR2 is YENEEA. The CDR3 has 13 amino acids. V dropped 1 base and J dropped 1 base, with 3 bases sitting between them.

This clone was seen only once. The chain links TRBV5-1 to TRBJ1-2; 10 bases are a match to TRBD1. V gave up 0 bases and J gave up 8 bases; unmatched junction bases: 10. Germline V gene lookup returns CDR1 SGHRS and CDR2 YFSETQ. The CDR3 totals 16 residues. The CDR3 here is CASSLGQRQGAQGYTF. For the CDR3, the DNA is TGCGCCAGCAGCTTGGGCCAGAGACAGGGGGCGCAAGGCTACACCTTC.

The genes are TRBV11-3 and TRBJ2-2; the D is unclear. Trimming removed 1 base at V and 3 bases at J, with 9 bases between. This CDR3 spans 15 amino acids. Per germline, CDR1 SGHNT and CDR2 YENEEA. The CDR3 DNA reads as TGTGCCAGCAGCTTAGGGCTAGTTGACACCGGGGAGCTGTTTTTT. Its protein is CASSLGLVDTGELFF.

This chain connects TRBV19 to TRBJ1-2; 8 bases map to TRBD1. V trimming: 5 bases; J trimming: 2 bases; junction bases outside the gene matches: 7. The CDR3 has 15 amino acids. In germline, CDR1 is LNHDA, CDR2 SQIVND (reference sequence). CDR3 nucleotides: TGTGCCAGTAGTCCCCAGGACAGGGTAAACTATGGCTACACCTTC. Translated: CASSPQDRVNYGYTF.

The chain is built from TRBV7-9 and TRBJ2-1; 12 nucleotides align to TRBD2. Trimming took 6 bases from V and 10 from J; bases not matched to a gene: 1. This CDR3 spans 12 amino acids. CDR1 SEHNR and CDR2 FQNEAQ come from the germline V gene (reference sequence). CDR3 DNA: TGTGCCAGCAGGGGGACTAGCGGGGAGCAGTTCTTC. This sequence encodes CASRGTSGEQFF.

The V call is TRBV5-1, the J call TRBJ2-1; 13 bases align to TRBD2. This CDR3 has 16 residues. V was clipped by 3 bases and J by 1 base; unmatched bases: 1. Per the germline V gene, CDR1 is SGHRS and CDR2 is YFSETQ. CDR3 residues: CASSWGLAGSYNEQFF. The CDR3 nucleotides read TGCGCCAGCAGCTGGGGACTAGCGGGATCCTACAATGAGCAGTTCTTC.

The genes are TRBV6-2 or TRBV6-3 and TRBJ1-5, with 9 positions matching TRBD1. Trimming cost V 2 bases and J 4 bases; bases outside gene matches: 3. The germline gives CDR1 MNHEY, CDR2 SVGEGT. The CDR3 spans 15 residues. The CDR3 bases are TGTGCCAGCAGTTACCGGGACAGGGTAAATCAGCCCCAGCATTTT. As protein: CASSYRDRVNQPQHF.

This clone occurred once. The CDR3 is CASSERQGVNYGYTF. CDR3 DNA sequence: TGTGCCAGCAGTGAACGTCAGGGTGTAAACTATGGCTACACCTTC. The chain carries TRBV6-1 and TRBJ1-2; a possible D gene is TRBD1 (5 bases). Trimming stripped 2 bases from V and 2 bases from J, with 12 bases between. Germline lookup yields CDR1 MNHNS and CDR2 SASEGT. This CDR3 contains 15 residues.

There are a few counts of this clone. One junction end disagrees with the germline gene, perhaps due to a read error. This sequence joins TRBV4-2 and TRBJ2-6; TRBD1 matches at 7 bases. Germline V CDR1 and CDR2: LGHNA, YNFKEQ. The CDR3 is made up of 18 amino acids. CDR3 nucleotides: TGTGCCAGCCCCTCCGGGACAGAGATTCCCTCTTGGGCCAACGTCCTGACTTTC. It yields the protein CASPSGTEIPSWANVLTF.

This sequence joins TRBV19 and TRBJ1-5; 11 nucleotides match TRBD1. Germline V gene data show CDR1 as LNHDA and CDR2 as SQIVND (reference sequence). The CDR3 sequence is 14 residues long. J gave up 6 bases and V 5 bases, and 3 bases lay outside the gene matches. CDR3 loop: CASSGTGGPQPQHF. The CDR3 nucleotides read TGTGCCAGTAGTGGGACAGGGGGTCCTCAGCCCCAGCATTTT.

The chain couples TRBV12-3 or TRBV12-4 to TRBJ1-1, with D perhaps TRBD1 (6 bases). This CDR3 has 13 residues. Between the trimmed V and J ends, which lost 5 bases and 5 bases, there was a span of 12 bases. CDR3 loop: CASSIQGGTEAFF. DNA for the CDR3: TGTGCCAGCAGTATACAGGGTGGTACTGAAGCTTTCTTT.

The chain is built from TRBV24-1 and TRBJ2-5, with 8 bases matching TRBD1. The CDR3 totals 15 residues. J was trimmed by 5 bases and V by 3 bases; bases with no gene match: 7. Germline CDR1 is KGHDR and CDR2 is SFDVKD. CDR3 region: CATSDRQGSRETQYF. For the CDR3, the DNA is TGTGCCACCAGTGATCGACAGGGGAGTCGCGAGACCCAGTACTTC.

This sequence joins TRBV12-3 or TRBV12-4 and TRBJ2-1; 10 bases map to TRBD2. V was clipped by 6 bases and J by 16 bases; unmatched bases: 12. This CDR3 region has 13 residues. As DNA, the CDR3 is TGTGCCAGCAGCCTAGGGACTAGCGACCGGGTTTTCTTC. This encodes CASSLGTSDRVFF.

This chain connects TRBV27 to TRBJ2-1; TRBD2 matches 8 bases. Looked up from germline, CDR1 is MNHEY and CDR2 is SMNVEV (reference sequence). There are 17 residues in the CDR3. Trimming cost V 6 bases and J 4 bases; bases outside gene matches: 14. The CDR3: CASRPRSSGKHYNEQFF. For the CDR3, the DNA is TGTGCCAGCAGACCCCGGAGTAGCGGGAAACATTACAATGAGCAGTTCTTC.